This TCR beta chain was sequenced in a study of blood T cell repertoires in COVID-19. As for the study in general: Whether acute or convalescent, the COVID-19 samples came from the United States, Italy and Spain.

How the authors handled the data: Reference gene primer amplification yielded estimated nucleated cell counts. Using immunoSEQ multiplex PCR, the repertoire was profiled, and TCRdb retains in-frame clones only, with some absent. That table gives V, J and clone size, and the DNA gave D and trimming. This table holds about 220,000 clones, about 82% found once. The Seattle patients joined while their infection was active and were tracked longitudinally afterward. This CDR3 comprises 13 residues. Germline lookup yields CDR1 SGDLS and CDR2 YYNGEE. Deletions cut 4 bases from V and 7 bases from J, with 15 bases between.

This chain joins TRBV9 and TRBJ2-7, with D maybe TRBD2 (5 bases). What was sequenced was peripheral blood. This TCR came from a woman aged 70 to 79 with COVID-19, enrolled during active disease. The CDR3 is CASSLHPGLEQYF. As DNA, the CDR3 is TGTGCCAGCAGCCTTCATCCGGGGTTGGAGCAGTACTTC.